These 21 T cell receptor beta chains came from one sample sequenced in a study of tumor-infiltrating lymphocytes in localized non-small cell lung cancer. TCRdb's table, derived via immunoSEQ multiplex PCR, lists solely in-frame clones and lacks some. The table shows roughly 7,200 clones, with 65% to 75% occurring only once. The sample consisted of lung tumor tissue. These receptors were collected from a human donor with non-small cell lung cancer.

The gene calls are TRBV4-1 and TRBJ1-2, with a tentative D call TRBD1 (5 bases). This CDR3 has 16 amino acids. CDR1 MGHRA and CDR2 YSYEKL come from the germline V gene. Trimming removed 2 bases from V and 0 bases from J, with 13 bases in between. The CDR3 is CASSQMWDAPNYGYTF. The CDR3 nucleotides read TGCGCCAGCAGCCAAATGTGGGACGCTCCTAACTATGGCTACACCTTC.

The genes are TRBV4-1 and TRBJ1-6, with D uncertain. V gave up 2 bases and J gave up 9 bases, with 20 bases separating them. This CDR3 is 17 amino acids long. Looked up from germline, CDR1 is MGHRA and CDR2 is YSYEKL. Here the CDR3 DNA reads TGCGCCAGCAGCCAAAGGCCCCCGGCCGCGGCGCTTTCACCCCTCCACTTT. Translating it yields CASSQRPPAAALSPLHF.

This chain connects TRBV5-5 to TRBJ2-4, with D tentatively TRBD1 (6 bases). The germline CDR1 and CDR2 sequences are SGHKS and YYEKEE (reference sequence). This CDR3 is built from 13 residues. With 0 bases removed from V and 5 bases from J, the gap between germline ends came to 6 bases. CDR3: CASSLDRENIQYF. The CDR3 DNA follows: TGTGCCAGCAGCTTGGACAGGGAAAACATTCAGTACTTC.

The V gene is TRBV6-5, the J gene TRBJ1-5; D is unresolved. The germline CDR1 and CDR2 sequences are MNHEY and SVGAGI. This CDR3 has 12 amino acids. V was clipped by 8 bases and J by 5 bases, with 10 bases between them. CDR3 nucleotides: TGTGCCAGCTCCGATGGTCATCAGCCCCAGCATTTT. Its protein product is CASSDGHQPQHF.

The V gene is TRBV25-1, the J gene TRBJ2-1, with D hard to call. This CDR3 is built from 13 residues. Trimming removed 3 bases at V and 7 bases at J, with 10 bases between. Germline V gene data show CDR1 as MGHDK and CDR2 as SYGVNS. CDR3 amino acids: CASSEWGRNEQFF. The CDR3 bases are TGTGCCAGCAGTGAGTGGGGTCGGAATGAGCAGTTCTTC.

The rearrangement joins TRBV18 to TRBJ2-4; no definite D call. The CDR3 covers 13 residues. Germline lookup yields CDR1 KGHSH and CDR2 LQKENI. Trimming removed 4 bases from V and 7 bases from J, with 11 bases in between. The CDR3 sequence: CASSLSSENIQYF. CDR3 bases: TGTGCCAGCTCACTATCGAGTGAGAACATTCAGTACTTC.

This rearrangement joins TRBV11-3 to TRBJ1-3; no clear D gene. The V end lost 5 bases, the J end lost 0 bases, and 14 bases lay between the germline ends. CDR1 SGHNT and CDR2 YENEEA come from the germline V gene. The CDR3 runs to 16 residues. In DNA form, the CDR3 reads TGTGCCAGCAGCCGGGTTGACATCGGCTCTGGAAACACCATATATTTT. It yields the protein CASSRVDIGSGNTIYF.

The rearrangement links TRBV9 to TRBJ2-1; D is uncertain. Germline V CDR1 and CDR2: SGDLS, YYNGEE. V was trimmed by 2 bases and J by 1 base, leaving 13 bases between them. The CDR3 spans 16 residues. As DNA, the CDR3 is TGTGCCAGCAGCGTCCTCGGGTTTTGGTCCTACAATGAGCAGTTCTTC. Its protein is CASSVLGFWSYNEQFF.

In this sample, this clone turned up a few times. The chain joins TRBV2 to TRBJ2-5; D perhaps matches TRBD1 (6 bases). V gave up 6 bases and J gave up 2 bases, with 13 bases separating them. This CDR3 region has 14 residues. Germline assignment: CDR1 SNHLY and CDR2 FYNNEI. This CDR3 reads CASRRQELQETQYF. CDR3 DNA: TGTGCCAGCAGACGACAGGAGTTACAAGAGACCCAGTACTTC.

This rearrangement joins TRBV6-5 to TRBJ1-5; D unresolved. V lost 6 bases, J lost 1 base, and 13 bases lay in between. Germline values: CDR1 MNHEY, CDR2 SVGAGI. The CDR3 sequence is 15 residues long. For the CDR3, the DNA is TGTGCCAGCAGCCGAAACCGGGAAAGCAATCAGCCCCAGCATTTT. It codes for CASSRNRESNQPQHF.

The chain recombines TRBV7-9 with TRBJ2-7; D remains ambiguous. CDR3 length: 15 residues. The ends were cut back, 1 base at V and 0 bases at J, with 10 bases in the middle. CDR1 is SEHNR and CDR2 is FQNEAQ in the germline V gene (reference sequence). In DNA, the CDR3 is TGTGCCAGCAGCTTAGGGGTCGGCAGCTCCTACGAGCAGTACTTC. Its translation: CASSLGVGSSYEQYF.

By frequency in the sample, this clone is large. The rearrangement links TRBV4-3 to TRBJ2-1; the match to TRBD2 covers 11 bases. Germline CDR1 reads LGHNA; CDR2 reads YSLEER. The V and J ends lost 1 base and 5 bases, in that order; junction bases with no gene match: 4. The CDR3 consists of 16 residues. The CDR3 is CASSQGLAGYNNEQFF. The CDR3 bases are TGCGCCAGCAGCCAAGGACTAGCGGGATACAACAATGAGCAGTTCTTC.

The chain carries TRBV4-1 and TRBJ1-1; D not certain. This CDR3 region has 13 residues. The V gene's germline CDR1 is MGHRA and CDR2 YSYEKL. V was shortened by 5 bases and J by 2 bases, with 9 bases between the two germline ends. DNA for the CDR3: TGCGCCAGCAGCTTCCGTGGAAACACTGAAGCTTTCTTT. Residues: CASSFRGNTEAFF.

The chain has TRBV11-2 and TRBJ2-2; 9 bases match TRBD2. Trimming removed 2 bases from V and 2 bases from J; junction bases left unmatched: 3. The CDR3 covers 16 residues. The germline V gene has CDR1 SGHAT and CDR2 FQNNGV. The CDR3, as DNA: TGTGCCAGCAGCTTAATAGGGACTAGCAACACCGGGGAGCTGTTTTTT. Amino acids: CASSLIGTSNTGELFF.

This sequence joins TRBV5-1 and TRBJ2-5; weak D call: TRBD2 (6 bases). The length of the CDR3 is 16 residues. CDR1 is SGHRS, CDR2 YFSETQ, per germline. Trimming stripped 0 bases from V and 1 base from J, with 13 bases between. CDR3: CASSLEAAGTQETQYF. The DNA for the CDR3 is TGCGCCAGCAGCTTGGAGGCAGCGGGCACCCAAGAGACCCAGTACTTC.

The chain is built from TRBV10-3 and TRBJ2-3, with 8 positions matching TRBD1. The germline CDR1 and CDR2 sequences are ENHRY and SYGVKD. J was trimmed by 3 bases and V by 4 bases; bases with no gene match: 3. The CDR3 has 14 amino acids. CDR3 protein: CAISAQGGTDTQYF. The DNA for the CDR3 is TGTGCCATCAGTGCACAGGGGGGAACAGATACGCAGTATTTT.

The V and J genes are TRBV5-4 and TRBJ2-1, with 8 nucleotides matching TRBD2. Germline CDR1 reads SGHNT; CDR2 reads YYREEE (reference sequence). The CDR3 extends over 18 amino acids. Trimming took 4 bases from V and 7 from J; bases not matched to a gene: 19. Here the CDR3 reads CASSRPNPGGRPGNEQFF. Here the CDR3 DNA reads TGTGCCAGCAGCCGGCCAAACCCCGGCGGGAGGCCAGGGAATGAGCAGTTCTTC.

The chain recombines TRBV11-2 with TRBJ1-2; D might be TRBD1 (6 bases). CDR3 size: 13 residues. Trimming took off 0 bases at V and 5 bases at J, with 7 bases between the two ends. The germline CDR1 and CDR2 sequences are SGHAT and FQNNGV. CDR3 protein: CASSLERGYGYTF. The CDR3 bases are TGTGCCAGCAGCTTAGAAAGGGGGTATGGCTACACCTTC.

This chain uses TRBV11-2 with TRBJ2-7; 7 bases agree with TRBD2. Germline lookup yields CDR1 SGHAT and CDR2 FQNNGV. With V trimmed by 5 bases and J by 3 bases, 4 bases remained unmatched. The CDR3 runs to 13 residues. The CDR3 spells CASSQAGIYEQYF. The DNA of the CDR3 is TGTGCCAGCAGCCAAGCGGGAATCTACGAGCAGTACTTC.

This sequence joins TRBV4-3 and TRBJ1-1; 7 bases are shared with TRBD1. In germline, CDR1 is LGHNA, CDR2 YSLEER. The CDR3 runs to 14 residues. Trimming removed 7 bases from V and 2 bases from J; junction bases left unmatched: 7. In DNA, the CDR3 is TGCGCCAGCACCCCAGGGGGTACCAACACTGAAGCTTTCTTT. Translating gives CASTPGGTNTEAFF.

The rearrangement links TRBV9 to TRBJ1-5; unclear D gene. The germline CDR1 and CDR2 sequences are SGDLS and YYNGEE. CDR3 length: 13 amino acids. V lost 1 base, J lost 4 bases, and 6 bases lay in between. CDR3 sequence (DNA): TGTGCCAGCAGCGTATCCCCGAATCAGCCCCAGCATTTT. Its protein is CASSVSPNQPQHF.